This entry concerns a single TCR beta chain. Its antigen is not known. A read error is likely here: a far larger clone is one base away. CDR3 regions were amplified by Arm-PCR using iRepertoire HTBI primers to build TCR beta libraries. TCRdb used MiXCR to reprocess the multiplex PCR reads, holding one entry per CDR3 protein. Among 550,000 to 650,000 distinct CDR3 sequences listed, more than 15% were seen once. The data stem from a study of regulatory T cells in long-lasting Graves disease. Study results and caveats: TCR diversity was lower in persistent Graves' patients than in newly diagnosed ones.

Described time point: newly diagnosed GD, antithyroid drugs for less than 3 months. Isolated PBMC RNA provided the starting material for the TCR library. An endocrinology department located in Xi'an, China, was where the patients came from. The CDR3 spans 15 residues. CDR1 SNHLY and CDR2 FYNNEI come from the germline V gene. V lost 4 bases and J 10 bases, leaving 20 bases between the germline ends. This sample was also put to use in a study of T cells in Graves' hyperthyroidism and ophthalmopathy. From that paper: Together with thyroid ultrasound, orbital computed tomography, serum thyroxine and TRAb, clinical symptoms were used for diagnoses. In the blood, most expanded thyroid clonotypes above 0.001 appeared as well.

The chain carries TRBV2 and TRBJ2-1, with a possible D match to TRBD2 (5 bases). The receptor was isolated from a man between 18 and 35 years old with Graves disease. The sample was peripheral blood mononuclear cells (PBMCs), taken at new diagnosis, from a patient treated with antithyroid drugs. The CDR3 bases are TGTGCCAGCAGTGGACTAATCTCGAGCTCCTACGAGCAGTTCTTC. Protein product: CASSGLISSSYEQFF.